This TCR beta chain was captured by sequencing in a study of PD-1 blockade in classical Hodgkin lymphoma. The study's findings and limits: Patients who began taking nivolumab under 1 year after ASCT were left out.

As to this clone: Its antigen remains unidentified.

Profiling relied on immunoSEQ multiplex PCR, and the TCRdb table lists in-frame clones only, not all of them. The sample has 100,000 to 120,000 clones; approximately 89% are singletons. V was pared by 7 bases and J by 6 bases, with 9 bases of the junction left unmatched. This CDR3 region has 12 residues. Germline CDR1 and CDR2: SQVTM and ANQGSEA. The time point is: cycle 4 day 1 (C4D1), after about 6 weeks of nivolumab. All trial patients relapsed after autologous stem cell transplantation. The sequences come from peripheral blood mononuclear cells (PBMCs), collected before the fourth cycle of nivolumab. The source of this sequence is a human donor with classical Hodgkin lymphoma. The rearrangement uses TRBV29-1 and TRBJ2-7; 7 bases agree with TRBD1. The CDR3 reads CSARRDRSEQYF. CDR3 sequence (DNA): TGCAGCGCCCGAAGGGACAGAAGCGAGCAGTACTTC.